The clone carrying this T cell receptor beta chain appeared once. Its antigen is not known. This sample is part of a study of shared clonotypes between healthy human individuals. Study-level results: An effect of sequencing depth on clonotype sharing among donors was expected. When compared with the clonotypes that were shared by all four sorted-subset donors, the non-shared clonotypes turned out to have lower generation probabilities.

Generated by immunoSEQ multiplex PCR, the TCRdb table keeps only in-frame clones and is missing some. This table has hundreds of thousands of clones, around 72% appearing once. The V gene lost 7 bases and the J gene lost 1 base, with 14 bases spanning the gap. The germline V gene encodes CDR1 SNHLY and CDR2 FYNNEI. The CDR3 runs to 15 residues. The origin of this receptor is a man in his thirties or forties in good health. Specimen: memory CD4+ T cells sorted from blood. Subset given: CD45RA-negative fraction. The chain uses TRBV2 and TRBJ1-5; D possibly corresponds to TRBD1 (5 bases). The CDR3 nucleotides are TGTGCCAGCATTCCCAATAGGGGAAGCAATCAGCCCCAGCATTTT. It codes for CASIPNRGSNQPQHF. The entire variable domain, with the rest obtained from reference TRBV2 and TRBJ1-5, is as follows: EPEVTQTPSHQVTQMGQEVILRCVPISNHLYFYWYRQILGQKVEFLVSFYNNEISEKSEIFDDQFSVERPDGSNFTLKIRSTKLEDSAMYFCASIPNRGSNQPQHFGDGTRLSIL.